This T cell receptor beta chain stems from a study of OX40 agonist ivuxolimab in advanced cancers. CDR3 size: 16 residues. V was pared by 1 base and J by 6 bases, with 9 bases of the junction left unmatched. The germline V gene has CDR1 SNHLY and CDR2 FYNNEI. TCRdb keeps only in-frame clones here, not all; method: immunoSEQ multiplex PCR. The sample includes approximately 82,000 clones, approximately 89% seen only once; the top ten take 2.4%. The rearrangement uses TRBV2 and TRBJ1-5; 7 nucleotides line up with TRBD1. Sequenced material: CD4+ or CD8+ T cells sorted from blood, taken in a trial of the OX40 agonist ivuxolimab. The sequence derives from an adult with an advanced solid tumor such as melanoma, head and neck, liver or kidney cancer. CDR3 in amino acids: CASSEETGLDRQPQHF. The CDR3, as DNA: TGTGCCAGCAGTGAAGAGACAGGGCTGGACCGTCAGCCCCAGCATTTT.